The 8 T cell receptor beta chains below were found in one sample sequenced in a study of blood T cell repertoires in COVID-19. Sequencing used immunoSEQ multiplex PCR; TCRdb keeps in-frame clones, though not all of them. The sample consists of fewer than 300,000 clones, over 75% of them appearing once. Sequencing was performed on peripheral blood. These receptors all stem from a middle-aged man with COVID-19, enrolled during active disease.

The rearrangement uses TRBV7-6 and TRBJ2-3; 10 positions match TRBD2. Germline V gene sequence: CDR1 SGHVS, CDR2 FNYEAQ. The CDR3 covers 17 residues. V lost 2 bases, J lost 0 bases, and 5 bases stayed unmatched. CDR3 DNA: TGTGCCAGCAGCTTATCTAGCGGGAGTGGTAGCACAGATACGCAGTATTTT. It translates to CASSLSSGSGSTDTQYF. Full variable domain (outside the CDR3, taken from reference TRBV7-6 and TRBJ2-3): GAGVSQSPRYKVTKRGQDVALRCDPISGHVSLYWYRQALGQGPEFLTYFNYEAQQDKSGLPNDRFSAERPEGSISTLTIQRTEQRDSAMYRCASSLSSGSGSTDTQYFGPGTRLTVL.

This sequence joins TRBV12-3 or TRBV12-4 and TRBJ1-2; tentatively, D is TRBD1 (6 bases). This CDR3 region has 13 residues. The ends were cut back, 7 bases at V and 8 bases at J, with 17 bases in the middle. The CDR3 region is CASIRSGGLGYTF. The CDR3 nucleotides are TGTGCCAGCATCCGCAGCGGGGGGCTAGGCTACACCTTC.

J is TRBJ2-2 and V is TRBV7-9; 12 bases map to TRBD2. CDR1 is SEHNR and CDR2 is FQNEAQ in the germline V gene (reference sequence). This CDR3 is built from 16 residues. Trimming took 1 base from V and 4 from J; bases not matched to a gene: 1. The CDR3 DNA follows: TGTGCCAGCAGCTTAGTGGGACTAGCGGGCACCGGGGAGCTGTTTTTT. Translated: CASSLVGLAGTGELFF.

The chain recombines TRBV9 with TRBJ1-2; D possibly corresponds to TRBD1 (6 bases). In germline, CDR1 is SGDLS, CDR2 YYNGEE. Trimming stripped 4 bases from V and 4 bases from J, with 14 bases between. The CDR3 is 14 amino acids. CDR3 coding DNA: TGTGCCAGCAGCACCCGGGACAACGGCTATGGCTACACCTTC. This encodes CASSTRDNGYGYTF.

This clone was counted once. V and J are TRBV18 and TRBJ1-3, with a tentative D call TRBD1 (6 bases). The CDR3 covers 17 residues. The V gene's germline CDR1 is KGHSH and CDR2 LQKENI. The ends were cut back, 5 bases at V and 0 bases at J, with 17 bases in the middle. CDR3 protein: CASSTGPIQGSGNTIYF. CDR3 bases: TGTGCCAGCTCAACCGGACCGATACAGGGCTCTGGAAACACCATATATTTT.

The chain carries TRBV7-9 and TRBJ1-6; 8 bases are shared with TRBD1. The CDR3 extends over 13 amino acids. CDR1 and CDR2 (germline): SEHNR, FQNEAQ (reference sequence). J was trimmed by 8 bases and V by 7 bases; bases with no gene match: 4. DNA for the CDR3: TGTGCCAGCACCGGGACAGGAGATTCACCCCTCCACTTT. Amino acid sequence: CASTGTGDSPLHF.

The CDR3 loop is CASSPSGNQPQHF. CDR3 in DNA: TGTGCCAGTAGTCCATCGGGGAATCAGCCCCAGCATTTT. The rearrangement links TRBV19 to TRBJ1-5; D not certain. Trimming removed 5 bases from V and 4 bases from J, with 9 bases in between. CDR1 and CDR2 from the germline V gene are LNHDA and SQIVND (reference sequence). The CDR3 totals 13 residues.

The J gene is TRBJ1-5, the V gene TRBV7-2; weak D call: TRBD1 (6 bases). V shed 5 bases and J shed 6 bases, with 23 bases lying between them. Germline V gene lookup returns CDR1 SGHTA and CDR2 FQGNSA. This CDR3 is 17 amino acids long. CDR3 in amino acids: CASSLGTGQGIGQPQHF. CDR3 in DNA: TGTGCCAGCAGCCTCGGGACGGGCCAGGGGATAGGTCAGCCCCAGCATTTT.